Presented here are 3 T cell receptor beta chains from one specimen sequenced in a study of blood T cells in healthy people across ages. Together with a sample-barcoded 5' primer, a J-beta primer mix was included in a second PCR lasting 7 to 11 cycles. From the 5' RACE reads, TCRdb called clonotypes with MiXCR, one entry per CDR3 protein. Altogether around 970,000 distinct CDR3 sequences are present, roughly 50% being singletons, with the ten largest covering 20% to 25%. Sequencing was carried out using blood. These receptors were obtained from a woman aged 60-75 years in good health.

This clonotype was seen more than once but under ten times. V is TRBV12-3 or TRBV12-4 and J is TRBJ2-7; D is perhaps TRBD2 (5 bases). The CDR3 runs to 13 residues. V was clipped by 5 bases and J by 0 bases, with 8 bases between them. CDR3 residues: CASSRTHSYEQYF. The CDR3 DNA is TGTGCCAGCAGTCGGACTCACTCCTACGAGCAGTACTTC.

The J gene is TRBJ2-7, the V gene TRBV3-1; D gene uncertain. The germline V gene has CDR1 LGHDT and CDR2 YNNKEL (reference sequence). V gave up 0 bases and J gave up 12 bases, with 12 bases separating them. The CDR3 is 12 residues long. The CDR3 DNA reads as TGTGCCAGCAGCCAAGAAGCTACTAAGCGGTACTTC. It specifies CASSQEATKRYF.

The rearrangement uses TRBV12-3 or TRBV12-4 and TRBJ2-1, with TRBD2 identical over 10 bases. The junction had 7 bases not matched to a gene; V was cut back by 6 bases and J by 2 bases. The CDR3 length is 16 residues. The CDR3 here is CASRQQSGRAYNEQFF. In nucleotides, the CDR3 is TGTGCCAGCAGACAACAAAGCGGGAGGGCCTACAATGAGCAGTTCTTC.